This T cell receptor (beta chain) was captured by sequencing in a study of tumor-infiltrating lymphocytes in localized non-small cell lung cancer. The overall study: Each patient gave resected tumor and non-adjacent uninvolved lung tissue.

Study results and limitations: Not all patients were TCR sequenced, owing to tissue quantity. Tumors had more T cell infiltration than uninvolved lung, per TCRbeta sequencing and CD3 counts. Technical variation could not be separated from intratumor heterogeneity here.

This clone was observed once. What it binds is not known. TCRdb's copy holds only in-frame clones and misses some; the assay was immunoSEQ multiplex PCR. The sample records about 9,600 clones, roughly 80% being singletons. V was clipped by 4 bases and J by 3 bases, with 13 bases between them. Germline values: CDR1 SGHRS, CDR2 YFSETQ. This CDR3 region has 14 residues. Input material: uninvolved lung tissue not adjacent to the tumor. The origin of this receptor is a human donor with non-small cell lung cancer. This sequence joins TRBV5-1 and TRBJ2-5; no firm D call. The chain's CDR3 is CASSGLARKETQYF. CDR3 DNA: TGCGCCAGCAGCGGATTAGCCAGAAAAGAGACCCAGTACTTC.